The 27 T cell receptor beta chains presented below share a single source sample, sequenced in a study of Graves' ophthalmopathy and Graves' hyperthyroidism. Beta-chain TCR CDR3 regions were amplified from RNA transcripts. First-round RT-PCR used HTBI primers; second-round multiplex PCR followed. One entry per CDR3 protein, called by TCRdb with MiXCR from the multiplex PCR reads. Of about 740,000 distinct CDR3 sequences listed, roughly two fifths are singletons. The sample comprised peripheral blood. These receptors all come from an adult man with Graves' ophthalmopathy.

In this sample, this clonotype turned up a few times. The chain uses TRBV10-3 and TRBJ2-7; tentatively, D is TRBD1 (6 bases). TRBJ2-1 explains the end of the DNA better; the J call may be wrong. Germline V gives CDR1 ENHRY, CDR2 SYGVKD. The length of the CDR3 is 13 residues. CDR3 DNA: TGTGCCATCAGTGACAGGGGACACAATGAGCAGTTCTTC. It translates to CAISDRGHNEQFF.

This sequence joins TRBV4-1 and TRBJ1-1, with D possibly TRBD1 on 6 matching bases. The CDR3 is 19 residues long. The germline V gene encodes CDR1 MGHRA and CDR2 YSYEKL. Trimming took 4 bases from V and 6 from J, leaving 30 bases between them. The CDR3 sequence: CASSPLGEQGLGKRAEAFF. In DNA form, the CDR3 reads TGCGCCAGCAGCCCGCTAGGGGAACAGGGTTTGGGGAAGAGGGCTGAAGCTTTCTTT.

This chain connects TRBV25-1 to TRBJ1-4; D is unresolved. V dropped 2 bases and J dropped 8 bases, with 12 bases sitting between them. The CDR3 consists of 14 residues. Germline CDR1 MGHDK, CDR2 SYGVNS. CDR3 nucleotide sequence: TGTGCCAGCAGTGAACCTGCATTGGGCGAAAAACTGTTTTTT. This gives the protein CASSEPALGEKLFF.

Comments on this clonotype: This may stem from a read error, because a much larger clone lies one nucleotide away. The V call is TRBV24-1, the J call TRBJ1-1; TRBD1 matches 7 bases. The CDR3 totals 15 residues. With 2 bases clipped from V and 1 base from J, the junction kept 3 bases outside the gene matches. Germline lookup yields CDR1 KGHDR and CDR2 SFDVKD. The CDR3 nucleotides are TGTGCCACCAGTGATTCGCGACAGGGGAACACTGAAGCTTTCTTT. It is translated as CATSDSRQGNTEAFF.

This clonotype occurred a few times. V is TRBV11-2 and J is TRBJ2-7; 15 bases are a match to TRBD2. V was clipped by 4 bases and J by 2 bases; unmatched bases: 12. The CDR3 is 19 residues long. CDR1 and CDR2 from the germline V gene are SGHAT and FQNNGV. The CDR3 loop reads CASSSTRTSGRAGPYEQYF. The CDR3 DNA follows: TGTGCCAGCAGCTCCACCCGGACTAGCGGGAGGGCCGGGCCCTACGAGCAGTACTTC.

Concerning this clonotype itself: No conserved phenylalanine or tryptophan is present at the end of the CDR3, so a read error is the likely explanation. The chain joins TRBV5-1 to TRBJ2-7, with D hard to call. This CDR3 contains 15 residues. Trimming pared 7 bases from V and 3 bases from J, leaving 20 bases between. Germline CDR1 SGHRS, CDR2 YFSETQ. The CDR3, as DNA: TGCGCCAGCCGACGTATTAATAGCAGGAACTACGAGCAGTACCTC. Protein sequence: CASRRINSRNYEQYL.

At least ten counts were recorded for this clonotype. The chain recombines TRBV20-1 with TRBJ1-5; a weak D match, TRBD1 (5 bases). The CDR3 consists of 12 residues. Trimming pared 4 bases from V and 5 bases from J, leaving 9 bases between. Germline-derived CDR1 and CDR2 are DFQATT and SNEGSKA (reference sequence). CDR3 DNA sequence: TGCAGTGCTACTCAAGGGGATCAGCCCCAGCATTTT. Its protein is CSATQGDQPQHF.

The genes are TRBV7-9 and TRBJ2-5; the match to TRBD2 covers 7 bases. This CDR3 contains 12 residues. The germline V gene encodes CDR1 SEHNR and CDR2 FQNEAQ (reference sequence). J was trimmed by 5 bases and V by 8 bases; bases with no gene match: 5. CDR3 nucleotide sequence: TGTGCCAGCCGCAAGGGAGGGGAGACCCAGTACTTC. As protein: CASRKGGETQYF. The full variable domain, in which reference TRBV7-9 and TRBJ2-5 provide the parts outside the CDR3, is DTGVSQNPRHKITKRGQNVTFRCDPISEHNRLYWYRQTLGQGPEFLTYFQNEAQLEKSRLLSDRFSAERPKGSFSTLEIQRTEQGDSAMYLCASRKGGETQYFGPGTRLLVL.

Remarks on this clonotype: A much larger clone sits a single nucleotide away, making a read error possible. The CDR3, as DNA: TGCAGTGCTCCCCGGGACGAGACTGAGACCCAGTACTTC. Translated, it gives CSAPRDETETQYF. The chain uses TRBV20-1 and TRBJ2-5; D may correspond to TRBD1 or TRBD2 (5 bases each). CDR3 length: 13 amino acids. Germline values: CDR1 DFQATT, CDR2 SNEGSKA (reference sequence). V was shortened by 5 bases and J by 5 bases, with 15 bases between the two germline ends.

At least ten counts were recorded for this clonotype. The rearrangement joins TRBV6-5 to TRBJ1-5, with TRBD1 as a possible D gene (5 bases). V was clipped by 7 bases and J by 5 bases, with 12 bases between them. Germline V CDR1 and CDR2: MNHEY, SVGAGI. This CDR3 is built from 13 residues. The CDR3 is CASKDRGDQPQHF. Here the CDR3 DNA reads TGTGCCAGCAAAGATCGGGGGGATCAGCCCCAGCATTTT.

This sequence joins TRBV7-3 and TRBJ2-2, with a tentative D call TRBD1 (6 bases). Germline V CDR1 and CDR2: SGHTA, FQGTGA. V was pared by 0 bases and J by 5 bases, with 13 bases between. This CDR3 is 16 amino acids long. In nucleotides, the CDR3 is TGTGCCAGCAGCTTAACGGGGGCTGACGGGACCGGGGAGCTGTTTTTT. Its protein is CASSLTGADGTGELFF.

Worth noting for this clonotype: Since a much larger clone is just one base distant, this may be a read error. No conserved phenylalanine or tryptophan ends this CDR3, so it is likely a read error. The chain couples TRBV12-3 or TRBV12-4 to TRBJ1-1; a weak D match, TRBD1 (5 bases). Trimming removed 6 bases from V and 0 bases from J, with 11 bases in between. This CDR3 contains 14 residues. Here the CDR3 DNA reads TGTGCCAGCAGACTTACAGGCATGAACACTGAAGCTTTCCTT. Translated, it gives CASRLTGMNTEAFL.

With respect to this clonotype: A read error may produce the germline difference seen at one junction end. The V call is TRBV25-1, the J call TRBJ2-2, with D perhaps assigned TRBD1 or TRBD2 (5 bases each). The CDR3 has 13 residues. Germline-derived CDR1 and CDR2 are MGHDK and SYGVNS. The CDR3 sequence is CASSLRGAGELSF. The CDR3 region has the DNA TGTGCCAGCAGCTTGAGGGGCGCCGGGGAGCTGTCTTTT.

This clonotype was detected only a few times. The V gene is TRBV7-9, the J gene TRBJ2-7; D is unclear. The CDR3 runs 13 residues. V lost 2 bases and J lost 3, with 8 bases in between. Germline V CDR1 and CDR2: SEHNR, FQNEAQ (reference sequence). CDR3 residues: CASSLQADYEQYF. CDR3 nucleotides: TGTGCCAGCAGCTTACAGGCAGACTACGAGCAGTACTTC.

This clonotype was recorded at least ten times. This rearrangement joins TRBV10-3 to TRBJ1-2; D is possibly TRBD1 (5 bases). V was cut by 10 bases and J by 2 bases, with 14 bases left in between. The germline V gene encodes CDR1 ENHRY and CDR2 SYGVKD. CDR3 size: 13 residues. CDR3 protein: CASSRDHNYGYTF. The CDR3 DNA reads as TGTGCCAGCAGCCGGGACCACAACTATGGCTACACCTTC.

The rearrangement uses TRBV20-1 and TRBJ1-5, with a weak D call TRBD1 (6 bases). Trimming shortened V by 0 bases and J by 7 bases, and 13 bases separated the two germline ends. This CDR3 is built from 14 residues. From germline, CDR1 is DFQATT and CDR2 SNEGSKA (reference sequence). DNA for the CDR3: TGCAGTGCTAGAGATGGTAGGGGGAACCAGCCCCAGCATTTT. It is translated as CSARDGRGNQPQHF.

As to this clonotype: This clone may be a read error of a much larger clone one base away. This chain joins TRBV7-9 and TRBJ1-5; TRBD1 agrees at 8 bases. The CDR3 runs 16 residues. Germline loops: CDR1 SEHNR, CDR2 FQNEAQ (reference sequence). This CDR3 is CASSPWTGRGNQSQHF. The CDR3 DNA reads TGTGCCAGCAGCCCTTGGACAGGGAGGGGCAATCAGTCCCAGCATTTT.

The chain recombines TRBV29-1 with TRBJ1-5; 9 nucleotides match TRBD1. Trimming took 6 bases from V and 5 from J; bases not matched to a gene: 8. The CDR3 contains 14 residues. Germline values: CDR1 SQVTM, CDR2 ANQGSEA. Here the CDR3 DNA reads TGCAGCGTCTCCGGGACAGGGAAGTATCAGCCCCAGCATTTT. It yields the protein CSVSGTGKYQPQHF. The whole variable domain, filled in from reference TRBV29-1 and TRBJ1-5, reads SAVISQKPSRDICQRGTSLTIQCQVDSQVTMMFWYRQQPGQSLTLIATANQGSEATYESGFVIDKFPISRPNLTFSTLTVSNMSPEDSSIYLCSVSGTGKYQPQHFGDGTRLSIL.

The chain recombines TRBV12-3 or TRBV12-4 with TRBJ1-1; D unresolved. Trimming took off 0 bases at V and 4 bases at J, with 6 bases between the two ends. The CDR3 runs to 13 residues. This CDR3 reads CASSLALSTEAFF. For the CDR3, the DNA is TGTGCCAGCAGTTTAGCCCTCTCCACTGAAGCTTTCTTT.

This clonotype was seen ten or more times. The rearrangement joins TRBV20-1 to TRBJ1-6, with D uncertain. There are 14 residues in the CDR3. CDR1 is DFQATT, CDR2 SNEGSKA, per germline (reference sequence). V was shortened by 4 bases and J by 4 bases, with 11 bases between the two germline ends. CDR3 sequence (DNA): TGCAGTGCTACCTCCCAACCTTATAATTCACCCCTCCACTTT. It is translated as CSATSQPYNSPLHF.

Ten or more counts support this clonotype. This chain links TRBV2 with TRBJ1-2, with TRBD1 matching over 10 bases. The length of the CDR3 is 12 residues. With V trimmed by 10 bases and J by 7 bases, 6 bases remained unmatched. Looked up from germline, CDR1 is SNHLY and CDR2 is FYNNEI. CDR3 amino acids: CAIPDRGLGYTF. DNA of the CDR3: TGTGCCATCCCAGACAGGGGGCTTGGCTACACCTTC.

The CDR3 bases are TGTGCCAGCAGCCTTACTTATTCACCCCTCCACTTT. It specifies CASSLTYSPLHF. The rearrangement links TRBV28 to TRBJ1-6; D is uncertain. Trimming removed 6 bases from V and 8 bases from J, with 8 bases in between. Germline CDR1 is MDHEN and CDR2 is SYDVKM. This CDR3 region has 12 residues.

This clonotype was picked up a small number of times. The V and J genes are TRBV7-9 and TRBJ2-7; D not resolved. The V gene lost 1 base and the J gene lost 5 bases, with 9 bases spanning the gap. The CDR3 has 13 amino acids. CDR1 is SEHNR, CDR2 FQNEAQ, per germline (reference sequence). In DNA form, the CDR3 reads TGTGCCAGCAGCTTAGAATTTATCCACGAGCAGTACTTC. This codes for CASSLEFIHEQYF.

The chain uses TRBV20-1 and TRBJ1-6; D gene unclear. Trimming stripped 0 bases from V and 0 bases from J, with 9 bases between. The CDR3 contains 16 residues. Germline CDR1 DFQATT, CDR2 SNEGSKA (reference sequence). The CDR3 loop reads CSARDRASSYNSPLHF. CDR3 DNA: TGCAGTGCTAGAGATCGGGCGAGCTCCTATAATTCACCCCTCCACTTT.

This chain uses TRBV19 with TRBJ1-1, with D perhaps TRBD1 (6 bases). V shed 3 bases and J shed 4 bases, with 12 bases lying between them. The CDR3 runs 14 residues. Germline CDR1 reads LNHDA; CDR2 reads SQIVND (reference sequence). The CDR3 DNA is TGTGCCAGTAGTATGCAGGGGTTGAGCACTGAAGCTTTCTTT. Translation: CASSMQGLSTEAFF.

This clonotype was counted ten times or more. The J gene is TRBJ1-2, the V gene TRBV13; D is unresolved. V was trimmed by 1 base and J by 4 bases, leaving 10 bases between them. The CDR3 runs 14 residues. Germline values: CDR1 PRHDT, CDR2 FYEKMQ (reference sequence). CDR3 loop: CASSLVAGTYGYTF. The DNA of the CDR3 is TGTGCCAGCAGCTTAGTCGCGGGTACCTATGGCTACACCTTC.

This clonotype was recorded many times. The chain recombines TRBV19 with TRBJ1-5; 9 bases align to TRBD1. After removal of 7 bases from V and 3 bases from J, the junction contained 10 bases not matched to a gene. The CDR3 is 16 residues long. From germline, CDR1 is LNHDA and CDR2 SQIVND (reference sequence). The CDR3 DNA follows: TGTGCCAGTACCGGGACAGGGAGATCATTCAATCAGCCCCAGCATTTT. Protein product: CASTGTGRSFNQPQHF. Drawing the rest from reference TRBV19 and TRBJ1-5, the complete variable domain is DGGITQSPKYLFRKEGQNVTLSCEQNLNHDAMYWYRQDPGQGLRLIYYSQIVNDFQKGDIAEGYSVSREKKESFPLTVTSAQKNPTAFYLCASTGTGRSFNQPQHFGDGTRLSIL.